Listed below are T cell receptor beta chains from one sample, sequenced in a study of brain T cells in children with intractable seizures. Sequencing used immunoSEQ multiplex PCR; TCRdb keeps in-frame clones, though not all of them. The repertoire holds 7,500 to 9,500 clones, with 69% as singletons. The material sequenced was resected brain tissue, taken at surgery. The receptor set was obtained from a girl aged 2-10 years with tuberous sclerosis and intractable seizures. Both conserved end residues are part of each CDR3. D genes are given only for firm matches. Part of the rows lack a size; the others show once, few, many or a class for expanded clones.

J,V,size,D,DNA,CDR3
TRBJ2-6,TRBV5-5,.,.,TGTGCCAGCAGTCCGAGTCCGAATCCTATATCTGGGGCCAACGTCCTGACTTTC,CASSPSPNPISGANVLTF
TRBJ2-5,TRBV7-8,.,TRBD2,TGTGCCAGCAGCTTCTTTGGCGGGGGAACCCAAGAGACCCAGTACTTC,CASSFFGGGTQETQYF
TRBJ2-3,TRBV19,few,TRBD2,TGTGCCAGTCGGCGGGGGGGAAGCACAGATACGCAGTATTTT,CASRRGGSTDTQYF
TRBJ1-1,TRBV7-3,.,TRBD1,TGTGCCAGCAGCGGACAGGGCTACACTGAAGCTTTCTTT,CASSGQGYTEAFF
TRBJ2-3,TRBV28,.,.,TGTGCCACCGGGACGGGGATCACAGATACGCAGTATTTT,CATGTGITDTQYF
TRBJ2-2,TRBV19,.,TRBD1,TGTGCCAGTAGTACCGGGACAGAGAACGGGGAGCTGTTTTTT,CASSTGTENGELFF
TRBJ1-2,TRBV29-1,.,.,TGCAGCGTTGCCGTGGCCGGCAACCGCATAGGCTACACCTTC,CSVAVAGNRIGYTF
TRBJ2-1,TRBV9,.,TRBD1,TGTGCCAGCAGCGCTTACAGGGGAACCTACAATGAGCAGTTCTTC,CASSAYRGTYNEQFF
TRBJ2-3,TRBV4-1,.,.,TGCGCCAGCAGCGAGGCCGCCGCTGGGGCGGGCACAGATACGCAGTATTTT,CASSEAAAGAGTDTQYF
TRBJ2-5,TRBV4-1,few,TRBD1,TGCGCCAGCAGCCCACAGGGAACAGGGGGGGAGACCCAGTACTTC,CASSPQGTGGETQYF
TRBJ2-5,TRBV4-1,once,TRBD2,TGCGCCAGCAGGAGGACGGCGGGGGGGCGAGAGACCCAGTACTTC,CASRRTAGGRETQYF
TRBJ2-6,TRBV23-1,.,.,TGCGCCAGCAGTCAATCGGGGTACCGACCTGGGGCCAACGTCCTGACTTTC,CASSQSGYRPGANVLTF
TRBJ2-5,TRBV11-2,.,.,TGTGCCAGCAGTAAGAACAGGGAGTCGGAGACCCAGTACTTC,CASSKNRESETQYF
TRBJ1-5,TRBV19,.,.,TGTGCCAGTAGCCTAATACCCGTGGGCAGCAATCAGCCCCAGCATTTT,CASSLIPVGSNQPQHF
TRBJ2-2,TRBV19,.,.,TGTGCCAGTAGTATTCTTCTGACCGCCAACACCGGGGAGCTGTTTTTT,CASSILLTANTGELFF
TRBJ1-6,TRBV2,.,.,TGTGCCGGAAGACGGGTAAATTCACCCCTCCACTTT,CAGRRVNSPLHF
TRBJ1-4,TRBV4-2,few,.,TGTGCCAGCAGCCAAGCCAGGGTGGATCGAACTAATGAAAAACTGTTTTTT,CASSQARVDRTNEKLFF
TRBJ1-6,TRBV10-3,few,.,TGTGCCATCAGTGAGTCGCAGGCTTATAATTCACCCCTCCACTTT,CAISESQAYNSPLHF
TRBJ1-5,TRBV4-1,.,TRBD1,TGCGCCAGCAGCGAGACAGGGGACCCGAATCAGCCCCAGCATTTT,CASSETGDPNQPQHF
TRBJ2-3,TRBV6-1,medium-sized,TRBD2,TGTGCCAGCAGTGAAACGGCGGGGGGGACAGATACGCAGTATTTT,CASSETAGGTDTQYF
TRBJ1-3,TRBV24-1,few,TRBD1,TGTGCCACCAGTGATTCGCGGACAGGCCTCTCTGGAAACACCATATATTTT,CATSDSRTGLSGNTIYF
TRBJ2-3,TRBV5-1,.,.,TGCGCCAGCAGCTTGGGTAGGCAGCTCACAGATACGCAGTATTTT,CASSLGRQLTDTQYF
TRBJ2-3,TRBV7-6,.,.,TGTGCCAGCAGCTTAATAATAGGGGAGAGAGATACGCAGTATTTT,CASSLIIGERDTQYF
TRBJ1-1,TRBV30,.,.,TGTGCCTGGAATTACTCAGGGGTTGTTAACACTGAAGCTTTCTTT,CAWNYSGVVNTEAFF
TRBJ1-3,TRBV6-1,.,.,TGTGCCAGCAGTGAAGCGCTTCTGTGGGGGGCGTCTGGAAACACCATATATTTT,CASSEALLWGASGNTIYF
TRBJ1-5,TRBV24-1,.,TRBD1,TGTGCCACCAGTGATTCAGACAGGGACCAGCCCCAGCATTTT,CATSDSDRDQPQHF
TRBJ2-3,TRBV11-3,.,.,TGTGCCAGCAGCTTAATTGGCGGCACAGATACGCAGTATTTT,CASSLIGGTDTQYF
TRBJ2-2,TRBV11-3,.,.,TGTGCCAGCAGCTCTAGGGTCCCCGGGGAGCTGTTTTTT,CASSSRVPGELFF
TRBJ1-5,TRBV24-1,once,.,TGTGCCACCAGTGTAGGTACGGATCAGCCCCAGCATTTT,CATSVGTDQPQHF
TRBJ1-3,TRBV7-2,.,.,TGTGCCAGCAGCCTCTCCGTGGGCATAAGGCAGGGAAACACCATATATTTT,CASSLSVGIRQGNTIYF
TRBJ1-5,TRBV19,large,.,TGTGCCAGTAGTATTGGGGGGAGCAATCAGCCCCAGCATTTT,CASSIGGSNQPQHF
TRBJ1-1,TRBV27,.,.,TGTGCCAGCAGTTTATCAGGGACGGCGAACACTGAAGCTTTCTTT,CASSLSGTANTEAFF
TRBJ2-2,TRBV30,.,.,TGTGCCTGGAGCCGGGGAGCGAACACCGGGGAGCTGTTTTTT,CAWSRGANTGELFF